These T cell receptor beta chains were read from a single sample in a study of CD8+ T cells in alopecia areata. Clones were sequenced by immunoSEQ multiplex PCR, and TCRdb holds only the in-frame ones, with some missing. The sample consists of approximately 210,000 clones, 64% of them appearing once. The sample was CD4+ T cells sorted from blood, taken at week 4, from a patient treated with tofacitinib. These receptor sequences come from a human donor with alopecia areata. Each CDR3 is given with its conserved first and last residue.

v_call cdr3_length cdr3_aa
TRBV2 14 CASSVQTVNYGYTF
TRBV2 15 CASSATGGTYNEQFF
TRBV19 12 CASSIEGTGYTF
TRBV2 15 CASSVAGGRADTQYF
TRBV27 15 CASMSGRSLNTEAFF
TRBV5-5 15 CASSLNLRLHYEQYF
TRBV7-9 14 CASSRPGGLETQYF
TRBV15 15 CATSNPGTIQETQYF
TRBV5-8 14 CASSLGPGTSFWFF
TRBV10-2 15 CASSETPRGDSPLHF
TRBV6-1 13 CASSRTGTETQYF
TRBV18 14 CASSPDRRGTEAFF
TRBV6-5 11 CASSESLGRYF
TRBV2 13 CASAGTGVEKLFF
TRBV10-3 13 CAISRGGDQPQHF
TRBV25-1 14 CASSKTGGVGELFF
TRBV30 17 CACPPRREAWNTGELFF
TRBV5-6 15 CASNLDILSNQPQHF
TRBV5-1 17 CASSLALSGGASNEQFF
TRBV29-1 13 CSVDGGRQETQYF
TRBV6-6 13 CASTRGGTDTQYF
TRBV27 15 CASSLSGASNQPQHF
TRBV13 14 CASSPGTGTDTQYF
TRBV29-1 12 CSFSWGTETQYF
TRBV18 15 CASSPRDSSYNEQFF
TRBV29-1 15 CSAILAGGILETQYF
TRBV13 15 CASSLRRLGGYEQYF
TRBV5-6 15 CASSFGSGAAGELFF
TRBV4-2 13 CASSRGPNNEQFF
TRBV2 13 CASRLDRGNEQFF
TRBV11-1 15 CASSPDQGSTGELFF
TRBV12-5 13 CASGQGIQETQYF
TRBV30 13 CAWGGGNQETRYF
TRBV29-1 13 CSVEVWVGDGYTF
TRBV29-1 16 CSVFPRLSYPDYGYTF
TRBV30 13 CAWNPVGQETQYF
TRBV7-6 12 CASSLNQETQYF
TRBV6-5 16 CASSYVAGTAKNIQYF
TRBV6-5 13 CASSYSTAGGAFF
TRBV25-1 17 CASSEYSGGSGADTQYF
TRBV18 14 CASSPTQGSYEQYF
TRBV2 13 CASSSDRVDTQYF
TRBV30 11 CAWSGLGQVFF
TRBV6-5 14 CASSLDRNNYGYTF
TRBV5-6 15 CASSLAPGAEYEQYF
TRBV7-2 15 CASSPRDRGSYEQYF
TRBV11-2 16 CASSLIRGTRRETQYF
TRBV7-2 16 CASSLVGGASDEKLFF
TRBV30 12 CAWSVQDYGYTF
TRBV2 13 CASSEGQGVEQYF
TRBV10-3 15 CAISESSDRDYGYTF
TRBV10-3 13 CAISPAAPVEAFF
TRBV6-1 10 CASTSGTQYF
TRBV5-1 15 CASSGQGLGLQTQYF
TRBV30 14 CAWSKGFGNQPQHF
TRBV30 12 CAWQRTGAGYTF
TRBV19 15 CASTRSSGYTDTQYF
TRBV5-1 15 CASSPGGGARQPQHF
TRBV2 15 CASSGTTVGTDTQYF